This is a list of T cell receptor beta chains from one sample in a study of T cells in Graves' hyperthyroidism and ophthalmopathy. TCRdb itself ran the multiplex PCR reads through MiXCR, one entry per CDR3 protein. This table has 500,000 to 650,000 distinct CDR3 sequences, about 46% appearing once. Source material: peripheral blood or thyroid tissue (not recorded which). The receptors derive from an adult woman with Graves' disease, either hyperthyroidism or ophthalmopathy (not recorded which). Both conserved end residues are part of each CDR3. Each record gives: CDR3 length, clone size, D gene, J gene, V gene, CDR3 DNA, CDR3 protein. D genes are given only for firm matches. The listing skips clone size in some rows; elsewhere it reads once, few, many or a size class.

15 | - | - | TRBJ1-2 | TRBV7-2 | TGTGCCAGCAGCTTAGAGTCCGGGACTGGTTATGGCTACACCTTC | CASSLESGTGYGYTF
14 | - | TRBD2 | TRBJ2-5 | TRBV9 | TGTGCCAGCAGCGTAGGCGGGGGAAAAGAGACCCAGTACTTC | CASSVGGGKETQYF
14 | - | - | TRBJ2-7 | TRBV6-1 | TGTGCCAGCAGTGAGGTAGGGTGGACCTACGAGCAGCACTTC | CASSEVGWTYEQHF
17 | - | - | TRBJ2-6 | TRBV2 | TGTGCCAGCAGTGATCGACAGGGACTCTCTGGGGCCAACGTCCTGACTTTC | CASSDRQGLSGANVLTF
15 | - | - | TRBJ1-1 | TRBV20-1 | TGCAGTGCTAGAGTTAGAAGGACAGTGAACACTGAAGCTTTCTTT | CSARVRRTVNTEAFF
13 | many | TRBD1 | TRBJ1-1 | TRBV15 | TGTGCCACCAGCAGACAGGGGGTCACTGAAGCTTTCTTT | CATSRQGVTEAFF
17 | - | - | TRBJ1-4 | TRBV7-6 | TGTGCCAGCAGCTTAGATGCAGGCTGGATGGTGAATGAAAAACTGTTTTTT | CASSLDAGWMVNEKLFF
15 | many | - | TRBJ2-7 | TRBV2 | TGTGCCAGCAGTGGAACGAACAGGGTGAGCAACGAGCAGTACTTC | CASSGTNRVSNEQYF
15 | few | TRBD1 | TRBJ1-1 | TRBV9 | TGTGCCAGCAGCGGACGTACAGGGGTTGGCACTGAAGCTTTCTTT | CASSGRTGVGTEAFF
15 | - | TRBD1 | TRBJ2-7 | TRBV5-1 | TGCGCCAGCAGCCCCCGGGACAGGGGGCGCGACGAGCAGTACTTC | CASSPRDRGRDEQYF
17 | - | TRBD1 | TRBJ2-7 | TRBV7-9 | TGTGCCAGCAGCCAAAGGGCTCCCGGGACAGGTGCCTACGAGCAGTACTTC | CASSQRAPGTGAYEQYF
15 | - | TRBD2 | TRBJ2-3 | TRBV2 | TGTGCCAGCACGTCGGCTAGCGGGATCACAGATACGCAGTATTTT | CASTSASGITDTQYF
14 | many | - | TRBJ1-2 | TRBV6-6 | TGTGCCAGCATTTTCGGTCGAGCTAACTATGGCTACACCTTC | CASIFGRANYGYTF
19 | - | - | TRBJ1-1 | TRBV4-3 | TGCGCCAGCAGCCAAGATACGCACTGGGGGGATGAAGCGAACACTGAAGCTTTCTTT | CASSQDTHWGDEANTEAFF
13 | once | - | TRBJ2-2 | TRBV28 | TGTGCCACACATTACCCGAACACCGGGGAGCTGTTTTTT | CATHYPNTGELFF
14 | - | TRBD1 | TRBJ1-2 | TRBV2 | TGTGCCAGCAGGGGGGACAGGACTATGAACGGCTACACCTTC | CASRGDRTMNGYTF
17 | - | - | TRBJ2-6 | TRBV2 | TGTGCCAGCAGTGAACCCACAGAGTTCTCTGGGGCCAACGTCCTGACTTTC | CASSEPTEFSGANVLTF
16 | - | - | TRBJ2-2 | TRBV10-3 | TGTGCCATCAGTGATAACTCCGGGGCGAACACCGGGGAGCTGTTTTTT | CAISDNSGANTGELFF
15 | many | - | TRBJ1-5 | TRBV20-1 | TGCAGTGCTAGACCCCGGACAGCCGAAGGTCAGCCCCAGCATTTT | CSARPRTAEGQPQHF
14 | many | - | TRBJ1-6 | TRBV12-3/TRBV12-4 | TGTGCCAGCAGTTTCCAGGGGATAGGGTCACCCCTCCACTTT | CASSFQGIGSPLHF
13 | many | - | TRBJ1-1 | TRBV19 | TGTGCCAGTACCGAAAGTAAGAACACTGAAGCTTTCTTT | CASTESKNTEAFF
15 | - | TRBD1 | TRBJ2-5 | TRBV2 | TGTGCCAGCAGCCTAGACAGGGGTTCAGGGCAGACCCAGTACTTC | CASSLDRGSGQTQYF
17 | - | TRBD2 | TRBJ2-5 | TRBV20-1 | TGCAGTGCTTCGGGACTAGCGGGAGGGCCCCTTGGGGAGACCCAGTACTTC | CSASGLAGGPLGETQYF
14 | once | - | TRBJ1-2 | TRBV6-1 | TGTGCCAGCGTCGGAGGGCTCAGTTTGGTAGGCTACACCTTC | CASVGGLSLVGYTF
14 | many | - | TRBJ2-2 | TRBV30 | TGTGCCTGGAGTCCGGGCCTAGGCACCGGGGAGCTGTTTTTT | CAWSPGLGTGELFF
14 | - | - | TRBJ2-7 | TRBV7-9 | TGTGCCAGCAGTCCCCTCGGAGTCTCCTACGAGCAGTACTTC | CASSPLGVSYEQYF
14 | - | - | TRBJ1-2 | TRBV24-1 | TGTGCCACCAGTGACATAAGTATGAGCTATGGCTACACCTTC | CATSDISMSYGYTF
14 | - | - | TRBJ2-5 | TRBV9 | TGTGCCAGCAGCCCGGAGGGGTTTAATGAGACCCAGTACTTC | CASSPEGFNETQYF
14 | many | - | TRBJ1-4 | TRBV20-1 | TGCAGTGCTAGAGAACTCCGAACTAATGAAAAACTGTTTTTT | CSARELRTNEKLFF
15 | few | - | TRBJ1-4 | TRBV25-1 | TGTGCCAGCGGCCCCGAAGGGGCAACTAATGAAAAACTGTTTTTT | CASGPEGATNEKLFF
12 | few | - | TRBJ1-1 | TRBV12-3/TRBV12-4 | TGTGCCAGCAGTTTGAATAGCGGTGAAGCTTTCTTT | CASSLNSGEAFF
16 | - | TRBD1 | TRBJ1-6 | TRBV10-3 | TGTGCCATCAGTGACGAGCACGGACAGGTTTTTCCACCCCTCCACTTT | CAISDEHGQVFPPLHF
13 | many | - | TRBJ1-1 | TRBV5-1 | TGCGCCAGCAGGGAGTCTATGAACACTGAAGCTTTCTTT | CASRESMNTEAFF
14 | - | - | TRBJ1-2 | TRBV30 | TGTGCCTGGAGTGTTGGGGTATATGGGTATGGCTACACCTTC | CAWSVGVYGYGYTF
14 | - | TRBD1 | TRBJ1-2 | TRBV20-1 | TGCAGTGCTAGAGAGAACAGGGGGTACTATGGCTACACCTTC | CSARENRGYYGYTF
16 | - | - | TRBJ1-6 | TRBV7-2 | TGTGCCAGCAGCTATGCCGGGGGAGTGTATAATTCACCCCTCCACTTT | CASSYAGGVYNSPLHF
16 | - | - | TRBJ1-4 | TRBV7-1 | TGTGCCAGCAGCTCGATCCGGGATAGTGGGGGCGAAAAACTGTTTTTT | CASSSIRDSGGEKLFF
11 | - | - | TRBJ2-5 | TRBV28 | TGTGCCAGCAGCCACCGAGGGGCCCAGTACTTC | CASSHRGAQYF
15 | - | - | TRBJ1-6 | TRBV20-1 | TGCAATGCCCATAGCGGGAGGGCCTACAATTCACCCCTCCACTTT | CNAHSGRAYNSPLHF
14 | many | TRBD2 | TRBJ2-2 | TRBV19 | TGTGCCAGTAGTACCGGACTAGAGGCCGGGGAGCTGTTTTTT | CASSTGLEAGELFF
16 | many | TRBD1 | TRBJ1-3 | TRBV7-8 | TGTGCCAGCAGCCTTGGGACAGTCATCTCGGGGAACACCATATATTTT | CASSLGTVISGNTIYF
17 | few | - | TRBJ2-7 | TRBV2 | TGTGCCAGCAGTGAAGCCCTAAGACAGCCTCGGGCGTACGAGCAGTACTTC | CASSEALRQPRAYEQYF
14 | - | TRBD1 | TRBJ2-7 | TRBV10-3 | TGTGCCAGCAGATCGGGACAGAGTACCTACGAGCAGTACTTC | CASRSGQSTYEQYF
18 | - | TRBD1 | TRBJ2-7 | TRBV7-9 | TGTGCCAGCAGCTTAGGTATAGGGGACAGGGTGCTTGTCGACGAGCAGTACTTC | CASSLGIGDRVLVDEQYF
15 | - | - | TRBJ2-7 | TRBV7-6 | TGTGCCAGCAGCTTAGACTTCCACGGGACAAACGAGCAGTACTTC | CASSLDFHGTNEQYF